The 3 T cell receptor beta chains presented below share a single source sample, sequenced in a study of CD8 T cells in ankylosing spondylitis (dated by TCRdb to 2016 to 2017). Libraries were made using 5' RACE. The listed sequencing device is Illumina HiSeq 2500. In TCRdb, the public reads were trimmed at Q25 with fastp and aligned with MiXCR, with productive beta chains retained. Merged by CDR3 protein, the rows form single entries marked with the most common genes and DNA. For this sample there are 350,000 or so distinct CDR3 sequences; over 12% appear just once. The ten largest clones add up to 1.1% of the sample. The specimen was blood, either unsorted or a sorted T cell fraction (not recorded which). The receptors come from a male donor with ankylosing spondylitis or in good health (not recorded which).

The gene calls are TRBV6-2 or TRBV6-3 and TRBJ2-1; 9 bases fit TRBD1. Unmatched junction bases numbered 7, after V lost 5 bases and J lost 5 bases. Germline CDR1 and CDR2: MNHEY and SVGEGT. The CDR3 runs 15 residues. The CDR3 DNA follows: TGTGCCAGCAGTGACACAGGGGGCGGTAACAATGAGCAGTTCTTC. Translated, it gives CASSDTGGGNNEQFF.

This clonotype has only a few counts. The CDR3 spells CSVAPLQAGELFF. The CDR3 DNA is TGCAGCGTTGCCCCGCTGCAAGCCGGGGAGCTGTTTTTT. The V and J genes are TRBV29-1 and TRBJ2-2, with no clear D. CDR3 size: 13 residues. Germline V CDR1 and CDR2: SQVTM, ANQGSEA. Trimming took off 4 bases at V and 6 bases at J, with 12 bases between the two ends.

V and J are TRBV14 and TRBJ2-3, with TRBD2 matching over 8 bases. The V and J ends lost 4 bases and 5 bases, in that order; junction bases with no gene match: 8. CDR1 is SGHDN, CDR2 FVKESK, per germline. This CDR3 is 15 amino acids long. The CDR3 loop reads CASSLYGGARDTQYF. The CDR3 DNA reads as TGTGCCAGCAGCCTCTACGGGGGGGCCCGAGATACGCAGTATTTT.